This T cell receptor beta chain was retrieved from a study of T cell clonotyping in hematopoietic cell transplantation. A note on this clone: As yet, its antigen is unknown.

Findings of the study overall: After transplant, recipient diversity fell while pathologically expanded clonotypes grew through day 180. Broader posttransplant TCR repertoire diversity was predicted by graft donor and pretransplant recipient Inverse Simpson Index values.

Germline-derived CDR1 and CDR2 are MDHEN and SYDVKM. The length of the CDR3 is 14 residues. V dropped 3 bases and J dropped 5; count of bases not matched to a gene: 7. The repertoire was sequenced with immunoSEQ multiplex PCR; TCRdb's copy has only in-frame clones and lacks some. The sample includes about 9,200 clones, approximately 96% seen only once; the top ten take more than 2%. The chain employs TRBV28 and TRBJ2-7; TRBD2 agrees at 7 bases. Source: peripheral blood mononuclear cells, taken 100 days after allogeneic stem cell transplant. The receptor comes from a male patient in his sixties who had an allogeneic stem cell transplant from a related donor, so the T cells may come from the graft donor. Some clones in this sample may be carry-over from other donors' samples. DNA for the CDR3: TGTGCCAGCAGTTTGAGGTCAGGGAGGGACGAGCAGTACTTC. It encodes CASSLRSGRDEQYF.